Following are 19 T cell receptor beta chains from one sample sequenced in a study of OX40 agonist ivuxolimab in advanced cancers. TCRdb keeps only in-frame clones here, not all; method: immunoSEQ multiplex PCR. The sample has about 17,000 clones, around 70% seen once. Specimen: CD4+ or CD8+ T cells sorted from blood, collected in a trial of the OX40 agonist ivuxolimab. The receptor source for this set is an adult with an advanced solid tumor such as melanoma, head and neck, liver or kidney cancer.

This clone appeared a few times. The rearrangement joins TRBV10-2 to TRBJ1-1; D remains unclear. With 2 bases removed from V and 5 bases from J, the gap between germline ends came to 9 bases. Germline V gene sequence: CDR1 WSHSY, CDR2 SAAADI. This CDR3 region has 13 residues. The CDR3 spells CASSEGEVTEAFF. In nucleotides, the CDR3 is TGCGCCAGCAGTGAGGGCGAAGTGACTGAAGCTTTCTTT.

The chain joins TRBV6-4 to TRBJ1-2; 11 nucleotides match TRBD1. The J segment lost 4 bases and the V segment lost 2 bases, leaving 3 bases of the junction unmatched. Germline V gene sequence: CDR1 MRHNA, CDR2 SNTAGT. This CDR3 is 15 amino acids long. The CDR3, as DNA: TGTGCCAGCAGTGACGGGACAGGGGGTAGCTATGGCTACACCTTC. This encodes CASSDGTGGSYGYTF.

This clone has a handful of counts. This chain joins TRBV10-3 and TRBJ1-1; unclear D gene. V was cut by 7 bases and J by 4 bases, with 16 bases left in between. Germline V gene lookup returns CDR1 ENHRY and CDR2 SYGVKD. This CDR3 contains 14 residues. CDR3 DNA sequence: TGTGCCATCAATTCCCAGGAGGGTCCCACTGAAGCTTTCTTT. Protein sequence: CAINSQEGPTEAFF.

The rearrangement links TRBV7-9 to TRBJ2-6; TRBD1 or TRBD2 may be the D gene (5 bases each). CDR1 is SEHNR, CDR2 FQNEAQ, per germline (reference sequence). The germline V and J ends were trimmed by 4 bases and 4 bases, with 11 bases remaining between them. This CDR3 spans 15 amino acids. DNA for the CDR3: TGTGCCAGCAGCTCCGGGGCAACCGGGGCCAACGTCCTGACTTTC. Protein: CASSSGATGANVLTF.

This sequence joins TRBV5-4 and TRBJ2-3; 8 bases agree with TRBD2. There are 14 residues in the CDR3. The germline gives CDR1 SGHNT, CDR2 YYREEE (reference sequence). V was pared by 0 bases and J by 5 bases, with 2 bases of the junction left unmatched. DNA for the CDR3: TGTGCCAGCAGCTTGGGTCTAGCGGGAGATACGCAGTATTTT. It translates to CASSLGLAGDTQYF.

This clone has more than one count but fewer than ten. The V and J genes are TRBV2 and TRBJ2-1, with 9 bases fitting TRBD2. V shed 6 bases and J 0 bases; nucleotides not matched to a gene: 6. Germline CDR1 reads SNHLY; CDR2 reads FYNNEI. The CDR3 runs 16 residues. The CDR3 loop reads CASRAGGIISYNEQFF. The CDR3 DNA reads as TGTGCCAGCAGGGCGGGAGGGATTATCTCCTACAATGAGCAGTTCTTC.

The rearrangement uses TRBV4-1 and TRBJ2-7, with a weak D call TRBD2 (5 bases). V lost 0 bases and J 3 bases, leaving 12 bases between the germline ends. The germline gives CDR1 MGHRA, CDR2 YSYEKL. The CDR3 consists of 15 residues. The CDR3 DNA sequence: TGCGCCAGCAGCCAAGATGGGGTAGCGCGCTACGAGCAGTACTTC. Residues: CASSQDGVARYEQYF.

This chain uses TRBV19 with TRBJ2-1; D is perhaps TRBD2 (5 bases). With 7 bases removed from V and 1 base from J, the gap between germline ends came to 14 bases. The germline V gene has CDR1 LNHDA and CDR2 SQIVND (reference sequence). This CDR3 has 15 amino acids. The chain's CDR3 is CASTEGSLSYNEQFF. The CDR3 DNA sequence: TGTGCCAGTACAGAGGGCTCTCTTTCCTACAATGAGCAGTTCTTC.

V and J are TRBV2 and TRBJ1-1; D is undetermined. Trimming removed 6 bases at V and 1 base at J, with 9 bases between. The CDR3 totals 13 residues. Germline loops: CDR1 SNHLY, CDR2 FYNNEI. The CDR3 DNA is TGTGCCAGCAGCCAGCAATGGAACACTGAAGCTTTCTTT. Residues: CASSQQWNTEAFF. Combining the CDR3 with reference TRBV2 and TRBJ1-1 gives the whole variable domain EPEVTQTPSHQVTQMGQEVILRCVPISNHLYFYWYRQILGQKVEFLVSFYNNEISEKSEIFDDQFSVERPDGSNFTLKIRSTKLEDSAMYFCASSQQWNTEAFFGQGTRLTVV.

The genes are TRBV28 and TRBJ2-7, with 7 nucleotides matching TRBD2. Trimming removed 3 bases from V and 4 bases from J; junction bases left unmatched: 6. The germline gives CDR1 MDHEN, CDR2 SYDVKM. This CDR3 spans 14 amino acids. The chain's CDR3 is CASSLQGGEYEQYF. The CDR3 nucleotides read TGTGCCAGCAGTTTGCAGGGAGGGGAATACGAGCAGTACTTC.

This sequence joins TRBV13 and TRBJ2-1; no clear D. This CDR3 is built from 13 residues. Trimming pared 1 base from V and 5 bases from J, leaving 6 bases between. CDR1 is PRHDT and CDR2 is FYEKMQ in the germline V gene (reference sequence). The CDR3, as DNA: TGTGCCAGCAGCTTAGAGACACACAATGAGCAGTTCTTC. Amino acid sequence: CASSLETHNEQFF.

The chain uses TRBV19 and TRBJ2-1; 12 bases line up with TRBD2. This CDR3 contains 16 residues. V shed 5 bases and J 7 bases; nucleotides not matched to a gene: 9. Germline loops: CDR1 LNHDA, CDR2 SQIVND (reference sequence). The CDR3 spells CASSPGPSGRGNEQFF. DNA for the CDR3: TGTGCCAGTAGTCCCGGCCCTAGCGGGAGGGGAAATGAGCAGTTCTTC.

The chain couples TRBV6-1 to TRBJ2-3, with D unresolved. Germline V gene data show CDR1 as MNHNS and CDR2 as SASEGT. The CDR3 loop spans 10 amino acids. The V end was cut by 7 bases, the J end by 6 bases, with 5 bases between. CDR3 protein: CASKVDTQYF. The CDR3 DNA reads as TGTGCCAGCAAGGTGGATACGCAGTATTTT.

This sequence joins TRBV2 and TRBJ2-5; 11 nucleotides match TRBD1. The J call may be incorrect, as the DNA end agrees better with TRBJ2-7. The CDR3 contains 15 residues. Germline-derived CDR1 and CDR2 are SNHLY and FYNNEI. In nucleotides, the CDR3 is TGTGCCAGCACCCTCGGACAGGGGGCCTCCTACGAGCAGTACTTC. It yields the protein CASTLGQGASYEQYF.

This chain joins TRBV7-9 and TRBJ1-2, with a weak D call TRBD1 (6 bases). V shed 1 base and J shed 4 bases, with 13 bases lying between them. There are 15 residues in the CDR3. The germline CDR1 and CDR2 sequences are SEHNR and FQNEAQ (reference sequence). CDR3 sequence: CASSLVGLDSYGYTF. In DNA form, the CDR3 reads TGTGCCAGCAGCTTAGTAGGTTTGGACAGCTATGGCTACACCTTC.

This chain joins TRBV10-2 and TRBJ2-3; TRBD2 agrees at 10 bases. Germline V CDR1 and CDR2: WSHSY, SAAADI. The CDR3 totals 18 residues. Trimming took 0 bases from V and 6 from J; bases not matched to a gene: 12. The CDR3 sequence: CASSESTRASGSADTQYF. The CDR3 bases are TGCGCCAGCAGTGAGTCGACTCGTGCTAGCGGGAGTGCGGATACGCAGTATTTT.

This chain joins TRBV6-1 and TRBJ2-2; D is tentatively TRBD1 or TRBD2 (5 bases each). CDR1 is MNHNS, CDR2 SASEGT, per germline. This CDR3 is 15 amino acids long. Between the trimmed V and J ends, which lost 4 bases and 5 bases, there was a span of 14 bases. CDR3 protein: CASSAGPGTTGELFF. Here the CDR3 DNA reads TGTGCCAGCAGTGCAGGGCCGGGAACAACCGGGGAGCTGTTTTTT.

The CDR3 spells CASSLFERETQYF. The CDR3 DNA follows: TGTGCCAGCAGTTTATTCGAGAGGGAGACCCAGTACTTC. This chain links TRBV27 with TRBJ2-5, with D unclear. CDR3 length: 13 amino acids. CDR1 is MNHEY, CDR2 SMNVEV, per germline (reference sequence). V lost 1 base, J lost 5 bases, and 8 bases lay in between.

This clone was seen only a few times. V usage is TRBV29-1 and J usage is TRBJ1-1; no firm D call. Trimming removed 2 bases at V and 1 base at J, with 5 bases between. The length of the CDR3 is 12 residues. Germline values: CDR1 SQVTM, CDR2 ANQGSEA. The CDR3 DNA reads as TGCAGCGTTGAACCGGGGAACACTGAAGCTTTCTTT. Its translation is CSVEPGNTEAFF.